One and the same sample provided the 24 T cell receptor beta chains below, sequenced in a study of PD-1 blockade in classical Hodgkin lymphoma. Some clones are missing from TCRdb's copy, which holds only in-frame ones; the method was immunoSEQ multiplex PCR. The sample shows around 34,000 clones, around nine tenths of them seen only once. Each patient's relapse followed autologous stem cell transplantation, and brentuximab vedotin exposure varied. Thawed PBMCs underwent magnetic negative selection to yield purified CD4+ T cells. The material sequenced was CD4+ T cells from blood, taken at baseline. The receptors were sampled from a human donor with classical Hodgkin lymphoma.

This rearrangement joins TRBV30 to TRBJ2-5, with D perhaps TRBD1 (6 bases). Germline V CDR1 and CDR2: GTSNPN, SVGIG (reference sequence). The V end was cut by 4 bases, the J end by 1 base, with 13 bases between. This CDR3 contains 14 residues. CDR3 bases: TGTGCCTGGACAAAGGGGGAACTCCAAGAGACCCAGTACTTC. It translates to CAWTKGELQETQYF. The full variable domain, completed using reference TRBV30 and TRBJ2-5, is SQTIHQWPATLVQPVGSPLSLECTVEGTSNPNLYWYRQAAGRGLQLLFYSVGIGQISSEVPQNLSASRPQDRQFILSSKKLLLSDSGFYLCAWTKGELQETQYFGPGTRLLVL.

This clone came up once. This rearrangement joins TRBV6-4 to TRBJ1-3; maybe TRBD1 (5 bases). The V gene lost 8 bases and the J gene lost 1 base, with 18 bases spanning the gap. The germline V gene has CDR1 MRHNA and CDR2 SNTAGT. This CDR3 is 16 amino acids long. Written as DNA, the CDR3 is TGTGCCAGCCATAACAGGTGGGTTTCTTCTGGAAACACCATATATTTT. Amino acid sequence: CASHNRWVSSGNTIYF.

CDR3 sequence reads: CASSFSYEQYF. DNA for the CDR3: TGTGCCAGCAGTTTTTCCTACGAGCAGTACTTC. V is TRBV6-1 and J is TRBJ2-7; D unresolved. The CDR3 sequence is 11 residues long. V was trimmed by 5 bases and J by 1 base, leaving 3 bases between them. Per the germline V gene, CDR1 is MNHNS and CDR2 is SASEGT.

This CDR3 reads CASSQVPGGTQYF. CDR3 bases: TGTGCCAGCAGCCAAGTCCCGGGCGGTACGCAGTATTTT. This rearrangement joins TRBV14 to TRBJ2-3; D remains unclear. V lost 1 base and J lost 8, with 10 bases in between. Germline CDR1 SGHDN, CDR2 FVKESK. The CDR3 sequence is 13 residues long.

The chain couples TRBV5-4 to TRBJ1-2, with D hard to call. The V end was cut by 0 bases, the J end by 8 bases, with 17 bases between. The CDR3 sequence is 15 residues long. CDR1 SGHNT and CDR2 YYREEE come from the germline V gene (reference sequence). The CDR3 protein is CASSLVGWLVGGYTF. CDR3 nucleotides: TGTGCCAGCAGCTTGGTCGGGTGGTTAGTGGGCGGCTACACCTTC. Drawing the rest from reference TRBV5-4 and TRBJ1-2, the complete variable domain is ETGVTQSPTHLIKTRGQQVTLRCSSQSGHNTVSWYQQALGQGPQFIFQYYREEENGRGNFPPRFSGLQFPNYSSELNVNALELDDSALYLCASSLVGWLVGGYTFGSGTRLTVV.

J is TRBJ2-1 and V is TRBV29-1, with 11 bases that match TRBD2. V was pared by 1 base and J by 12 bases, with 8 bases of the junction left unmatched. CDR1 is SQVTM and CDR2 is ANQGSEA in the germline V gene. The CDR3 totals 14 residues. CDR3 nucleotides: TGCAGCGTTGAAGTACTAGCGGGAGTGGAGGGGCAGTTCTTC. Translated, it gives CSVEVLAGVEGQFF.

The gene calls are TRBV14 and TRBJ2-7; no clear D gene. V dropped 2 bases and J dropped 6 bases, with 17 bases sitting between them. CDR3 length: 15 residues. Germline V CDR1 and CDR2: SGHDN, FVKESK. This CDR3 is CASSQLFGKSGEQYF. Written as DNA, the CDR3 is TGTGCCAGCAGCCAACTATTTGGCAAGTCGGGCGAGCAGTACTTC.

This clone was recorded once. The rearrangement joins TRBV29-1 to TRBJ2-1; tentatively, D is TRBD2 (5 bases). Trimming stripped 4 bases from V and 0 bases from J, with 7 bases between. Germline lookup yields CDR1 SQVTM and CDR2 ANQGSEA. There are 13 residues in the CDR3. The CDR3 sequence: CSVGGSSYNEQFF. CDR3 coding DNA: TGCAGCGTTGGAGGGAGCTCCTACAATGAGCAGTTCTTC.

The rearrangement links TRBV30 to TRBJ1-3; 9 bases match TRBD1. The CDR3 is 16 amino acids. The germline V gene encodes CDR1 GTSNPN and CDR2 SVGIG (reference sequence). After removal of 0 bases from V and 4 bases from J, the junction contained 7 bases not matched to a gene. The DNA for the CDR3 is TGTGCCTGGAGTGTATGGGGGACAGGGAAAGGAAACACCATATATTTT. Its translation is CAWSVWGTGKGNTIYF.

This clone was counted a few times. This chain connects TRBV5-1 to TRBJ2-7; D tentatively fits TRBD1 or TRBD2 (5 bases each). CDR3 length: 14 residues. The germline CDR1 and CDR2 sequences are SGHRS and YFSETQ. V lost 4 bases, J lost 2 bases, and 13 bases lay in between. The CDR3 protein is CASSTFLGAYEQYF. The CDR3 DNA reads TGCGCCAGCAGCACCTTCCTGGGGGCCTACGAGCAGTACTTC.

The gene calls are TRBV5-1 and TRBJ1-5; 7 bases are a match to TRBD1. With 5 bases clipped from V and 3 bases from J, the junction kept 5 bases outside the gene matches. The CDR3 length is 14 residues. The germline gives CDR1 SGHRS, CDR2 YFSETQ. The CDR3: CASSWDSTNQPQHF. CDR3 bases: TGCGCCAGCAGTTGGGACAGCACCAATCAGCCCCAGCATTTT. Supplemented by reference TRBV5-1 and TRBJ1-5, the full variable domain reads KAGVTQTPRYLIKTRGQQVTLSCSPISGHRSVSWYQQTPGQGLQFLFEYFSETQRNKGNFPGRFSGRQFSNSRSEMNVSTLELGDSALYLCASSWDSTNQPQHFGDGTRLSIL.

The chain is built from TRBV7-3 and TRBJ2-3; 8 bases map to TRBD2. CDR1 is SGHTA, CDR2 FQGTGA, per germline. This CDR3 is built from 16 residues. J gave up 5 bases and V 8 bases, and 15 bases lay outside the gene matches. The CDR3 loop reads CASRLVAGGLGDTQYF. The CDR3, as DNA: TGTGCCAGCCGCCTAGTGGCGGGAGGTTTGGGAGATACGCAGTATTTT.

The chain uses TRBV5-1 and TRBJ1-2; possibly TRBD1 for D (6 bases). Germline V gene lookup returns CDR1 SGHRS and CDR2 YFSETQ. CDR3 length: 17 amino acids. Trimming shortened V by 0 bases and J by 8 bases, and 23 bases separated the two germline ends. This CDR3 is CASSLAFGEGGAYGYTF. CDR3 nucleotides: TGCGCCAGCAGCTTGGCCTTCGGGGAGGGGGGAGCCTACGGCTACACCTTC.

In this sample, this clone turned up a few times. The chain joins TRBV6-5 to TRBJ1-1; TRBD1 might be the D (6 bases). This CDR3 has 14 amino acids. Germline assignment: CDR1 MNHEY and CDR2 SVGAGI. Trimming cost V 0 bases and J 1 base, with 6 bases left between them. The CDR3 nucleotides read TGTGCCAGCAGTTACTCAGGGGGGAACACTGAAGCTTTCTTT. This sequence encodes CASSYSGGNTEAFF.

A few counts support this clone. The chain recombines TRBV5-1 with TRBJ1-1; 7 bases align to TRBD1. Trimming removed 3 bases from V and 3 bases from J; junction bases left unmatched: 2. Germline V gene sequence: CDR1 SGHRS, CDR2 YFSETQ. The CDR3 contains 13 residues. CDR3 DNA sequence: TGCGCCAGCAGCTGGGACAGTCACACTGAAGCTTTCTTT. As protein: CASSWDSHTEAFF.

The V gene is TRBV27, the J gene TRBJ1-2, with 9 bases fitting TRBD1. V was pared by 3 bases and J by 5 bases, with 7 bases of the junction left unmatched. The CDR3 totals 15 residues. Germline V gene lookup returns CDR1 MNHEY and CDR2 SMNVEV (reference sequence). The CDR3, as DNA: TGTGCCAGCAGTTTGATGGGACAGGGATTTTATGGCTACACCTTC. The encoded protein is CASSLMGQGFYGYTF.

The chain recombines TRBV25-1 with TRBJ2-5, with 7 nucleotides matching TRBD1. CDR3 length: 16 residues. Germline assignment: CDR1 MGHDK and CDR2 SYGVNS. The V and J ends lost 2 bases and 1 base, in that order; junction bases with no gene match: 7. The CDR3, as DNA: TGTGCCAGCAGTGAACACACAGGGACAGCCCAAGAGACCCAGTACTTC. It is translated as CASSEHTGTAQETQYF.

The chain employs TRBV9 and TRBJ2-2; 7 bases fit TRBD1. With V trimmed by 0 bases and J by 6 bases, 8 bases remained unmatched. The length of the CDR3 is 16 residues. The germline V gene has CDR1 SGDLS and CDR2 YYNGEE. CDR3 in amino acids: CASSVATGQGAGELFF. The CDR3 bases are TGTGCCAGCAGCGTAGCTACGGGGCAGGGGGCCGGGGAGCTGTTTTTT.

The V gene is TRBV28, the J gene TRBJ2-7, with 11 bases lining up with TRBD2. In germline, CDR1 is MDHEN, CDR2 SYDVKM. CDR3 length: 15 amino acids. Unmatched junction bases numbered 8, after V lost 7 bases and J lost 3 bases. The CDR3 loop reads CASNPLAGGLYEQYF. The CDR3 DNA reads TGTGCCAGCAACCCTCTAGCGGGAGGACTCTACGAGCAGTACTTC. The full variable domain, completed using reference TRBV28 and TRBJ2-7, is DVKVTQSSRYLVKRTGEKVFLECVQDMDHENMFWYRQDPGLGLRLIYFSYDVKMKEKGDIPEGYSVSREKKERFSLILESASTNQTSMYLCASNPLAGGLYEQYFGPGTRLTVT.

Remarks on this clone: At one boundary the junction diverges from the germline segment, which might be a read error. The rearrangement uses TRBV7-7 and TRBJ2-1; D uncertain. CDR3 length: 13 amino acids. The germline V gene encodes CDR1 SSHAT and CDR2 FNYEAQ (reference sequence). The CDR3 DNA sequence: TGTGCTAGCAGCTTAGACTTATACAATGAGCAGTTCTTC. As protein: CASSLDLYNEQFF.

The chain carries TRBV4-1 and TRBJ2-3; the match to TRBD2 covers 11 bases. Trimming at V came to 1 base and at J to 4 bases, leaving 4 bases not matched to a gene. This CDR3 has 16 amino acids. The germline gives CDR1 MGHRA, CDR2 YSYEKL. CDR3 protein: CASSQALAGGPDTQYF. In DNA, the CDR3 is TGCGCCAGCAGCCAAGCCCTAGCGGGAGGCCCAGATACGCAGTATTTT.

The chain links TRBV5-4 to TRBJ2-1, with D uncertain. The CDR3 covers 14 residues. The germline V and J ends were trimmed by 0 bases and 6 bases, with 10 bases remaining between them. Germline V gives CDR1 SGHNT, CDR2 YYREEE (reference sequence). In DNA, the CDR3 is TGTGCCAGCAGCTTGGCCCCGGCGTCCAATGAGCAGTTCTTC. Its protein is CASSLAPASNEQFF.

The V call is TRBV5-1, the J call TRBJ1-2; possibly TRBD1 for D (5 bases). V was cut by 2 bases and J by 5 bases, with 13 bases left in between. The CDR3 is made up of 14 amino acids. CDR1 and CDR2 (germline): SGHRS, YFSETQ. Written as DNA, the CDR3 is TGCGCCAGCAGCTTAGGGGACCGGCGGTATGGCTACACCTTC. It yields the protein CASSLGDRRYGYTF. The full variable domain, in which reference TRBV5-1 and TRBJ1-2 provide the parts outside the CDR3, is KAGVTQTPRYLIKTRGQQVTLSCSPISGHRSVSWYQQTPGQGLQFLFEYFSETQRNKGNFPGRFSGRQFSNSRSEMNVSTLELGDSALYLCASSLGDRRYGYTFGSGTRLTVV.

The rearrangement uses TRBV5-4 and TRBJ1-1; possibly TRBD1 for D (5 bases). The germline V and J ends were trimmed by 4 bases and 2 bases, with 18 bases remaining between them. The CDR3 loop spans 16 amino acids. Germline V CDR1 and CDR2: SGHNT, YYREEE (reference sequence). The CDR3: CASSALRDPFNTEAFF. The CDR3, as DNA: TGTGCCAGCAGCGCGCTCCGGGACCCCTTTAACACTGAAGCTTTCTTT.